This T cell receptor (beta chain) was documented in a study of blood T cells in healthy people across ages. V was trimmed by 5 bases and J by 12 bases, leaving 14 bases between them. CDR3 size: 11 residues. Germline CDR1 and CDR2: SEHNR and FQNEAQ (reference sequence). A second PCR of roughly 7 to 11 cycles used a sample-barcoded 5' primer and a J-beta primer mix. TCRdb reprocessed the 5' RACE reads via MiXCR and lists one record per CDR3 protein. The table has more than 700,000 distinct CDR3 sequences, about 42% seen once; the top ten hold around a sixth. RNA extraction gave at least 6 micrograms of total RNA per sample. Study results and caveats: When set beside aged donors, long-lived donors presented more naive CD4+ cells and higher diversity.

Worth noting for this clonotype: Its specificity is not known.

Sequencing was carried out using blood. The TCR comes from an older man in good health. The chain recombines TRBV7-9 with TRBJ2-7, with a weak D call TRBD1 (6 bases). The CDR3 spells CASSVDSTPYF. The DNA of the CDR3 is TGTGCCAGCAGCGTGGACAGTACTCCGTACTTC.